Listed below are T cell receptor beta chains from one sample, sequenced in a study of control samples from healthy donors and cancer patients. Here immunoSEQ multiplex PCR was the method, and the copy in TCRdb shows in-frame clones only, minus some. The sample contains around 64,000 clones, over 85% of which appear only once. The sequenced sample consisted of PBMCs. Receptors were obtained from a man aged 55 to 69 with colorectal cancer. CDR3s include the opening cysteine and the closing phenylalanine or tryptophan. Fields, in order: J gene, clone size, V gene, D gene, CDR3 protein, CDR3 DNA. The D gene is left open where the match is weak. The size field is filled for only some rows; it gives once, few, many or a size class.

TRBJ2-4	NA	TRBV6-6	TRBD1	CASSRTGPKNIQYF	TGTGCCAGCAGCCGGACAGGCCCTAAAAACATTCAGTACTTC
TRBJ1-5	NA	TRBV27	NA	CASREGGPNQPQHF	TGTGCCAGCCGTGAGGGAGGGCCCAATCAGCCCCAGCATTTT
TRBJ2-7	NA	TRBV30	NA	CACTGGGSYEQYF	TGTGCCTGTACAGGGGGGGGCTCCTACGAGCAGTACTTC
TRBJ2-7	NA	TRBV13	TRBD2	CASSLGDQRGGTYEQYF	TGTGCCAGCAGCTTAGGCGACCAGCGGGGGGGGACCTACGAGCAGTACTTC
TRBJ2-7	NA	TRBV11-3	NA	CASSPGGQSGARYEQYF	TGTGCCAGCAGCCCCGGCGGACAGAGCGGGGCCCGGTACGAGCAGTACTTC
TRBJ2-7	NA	TRBV19	NA	CASSIDHQVRGRAPHEQYF	TGTGCCAGTAGTATAGATCATCAGGTAAGGGGCAGGGCCCCCCACGAGCAGTACTTC
TRBJ1-1	NA	TRBV6-5	NA	CASSYSMLNTEAFF	TGTGCCAGCAGTTACTCGATGTTGAACACTGAAGCTTTCTTT
TRBJ2-2	NA	TRBV7-9	NA	CASRRWDDDTGELFF	TGTGCCAGCAGACGATGGGACGACGACACCGGGGAGCTGTTTTTT
TRBJ2-3	NA	TRBV7-3	NA	CASSSERAPGGTQYF	TGTGCCAGCAGCTCCGAGAGGGCCCCCGGTGGCACGCAGTATTTT
TRBJ2-1	NA	TRBV29-1	TRBD1	CSVNRGTPGLGEQFF	TGCAGCGTTAACAGGGGGACCCCGGGGCTTGGTGAGCAGTTCTTC
TRBJ2-1	NA	TRBV11-3	NA	CASAGREQFF	TGTGCCAGCGCAGGCCGTGAGCAGTTCTTC
TRBJ1-6	NA	TRBV5-1	NA	CASSLLGSTSYNSPLHF	TGCGCCAGCAGCTTACTAGGGTCGACCTCCTATAATTCACCCCTCCACTTT
TRBJ1-2	once	TRBV6-5	NA	CASSRVGVAYGYTF	TGTGCCAGCAGTCGCGTAGGGGTTGCCTATGGCTACACCTTC
TRBJ1-5	few	TRBV3-1/TRBV3-2	TRBD1	CASSKGDSAAPYQPQHF	TGTGCCAGCAGCAAGGGGGACAGCGCGGCGCCCTATCAGCCCCAGCATTTT
TRBJ2-5	NA	TRBV18	TRBD1	CASSPPGQKETQYF	TGTGCCAGCTCACCGCCGGGACAGAAAGAGACCCAGTACTTC
TRBJ2-3	NA	TRBV30	NA	CAWTRQRTDTQYF	TGTGCCTGGACTCGGCAGCGCACAGATACGCAGTATTTT
TRBJ1-1	NA	TRBV2	TRBD1	CASRPSTGGAGNTEAFF	TGTGCCAGCAGACCTTCCACAGGGGGCGCGGGGAACACTGAAGCTTTCTTT